This entry describes one T cell receptor beta chain. Its antigen has not been determined. Qualities for individual bases were not recorded, and no much larger clone is one base off. This entry is derived from a study of T cell responses to AZD1222 COVID-19 vaccine (dated by TCRdb to about 2021). About the full investigation: TCR sequencing was performed for about 250 trial participants, of whom about 200 were given two doses of AZD1222 and approximately 26 were given two doses of MenACWY control vaccine. Enrollment into the trials was organized by age into subgroups of 18-55, 56-69 and 70-plus years, and those subgroups contained roughly 140, 27 and 60 TCR-sequenced participants, respectively.

The CDR3 regions of human TCRbeta chains were analyzed by immunosequencing. Regarding the original processing steps: Repertoire TCRs were checked for matches against a reference library of SARS-CoV-2-specific TCRs that had been generated using the MIRA antigen-specificity platform. Breadth was defined as the fraction of unique TCRs that were SARS-CoV-2-associated, and depth was defined as the fraction of total T cells that were SARS-CoV-2-associated. Using the MIRA data, each spike-specific TCR was assigned both to the spike region to which the TCR was reactive and to a CD4 or CD8 class. Log10-transformed breadth and depth values were compared by one-way ANOVA with Sidak's multiple comparisons tests. The table comes from immuneACCESS by way of TCRdb, which keeps in-frame sequences with V and J called. Part of the clones is missing from these tables; in studies checked, under half for an unresolved V gene and the rest for unknown reasons. For V, J and clone size, that table is used; D and trimming come from the DNA. A total of some 86,000 clones appear in this sample, roughly nine tenths of them only once. About 5.4% of the sample is held by the ten biggest clonotypes.

The sample's time point, from its label and the paper: about 28 days (+/-7) after the second vaccine dose. AZD1222 recipients given second doses at about 4 weeks or at about 12 weeks were pooled, since spike-specific TCR depth and breadth were not found to differ between the two schedules. Vaccinee samples came from UK trials COV001 and COV002, including a single-blind randomized controlled phase 2/3 trial of AZD1222 (ChAdOx1 nCoV-19) in healthy adults. Trial participant PBMC samples were collected at day 0 and day 28 after the second dose for TCRbeta chain sequencing. Results and caveats for the whole study, not just this receptor: Because no day 14 peak-response samples were available, repertoires were characterized only after the peak T cell response. Epitopes outside the regions mutated in the B.1.351 and B.1.1.7 variants were reportedly recognized by nearly half of the unique spike-specific TCRs. Only five to seven AZD1222 recipients were SARS-CoV-2 seropositive at baseline, limiting conclusions about previously exposed vaccinees. CD4 TCRs associated with the vaccine covered the entire spike protein, and the dominant responses were in regions 160-218 and 743-854. Spike-specific TCR breadth and depth rose significantly after two AZD1222 doses compared with day 0 and with MenACWY recipients. In the small 56-69-year group, the increase in depth fell short of significance, most likely because of low power. Participants were mostly white British, with more females than males. The authors suggested clonal diversity may have been underestimated.

The CDR3 measures 11 amino acids from cysteine to phenylalanine. Only the CDR3 part of the read is kept: 33 bases, read in frame from the first base. From a lookup of the germline V gene, CDR1 and CDR2 are SGHTA and FQGNSA. V drops 2 bases and J drops 9 bases, leaving 2 bases in between. Here the chain combines TRBV7-2 and TRBJ1-6, with no reliable assignment of the D segment. This receptor was taken from an adult who received the AZD1222 COVID-19 vaccine. The sample here was peripheral blood, taken 28 days after the second AZD1222 dose. The CDR3 has the sequence CASSLSSPLHF. The sequenced DNA: TGTGCCAGCAGCTTATCTTCACCCCTCCACTTT.